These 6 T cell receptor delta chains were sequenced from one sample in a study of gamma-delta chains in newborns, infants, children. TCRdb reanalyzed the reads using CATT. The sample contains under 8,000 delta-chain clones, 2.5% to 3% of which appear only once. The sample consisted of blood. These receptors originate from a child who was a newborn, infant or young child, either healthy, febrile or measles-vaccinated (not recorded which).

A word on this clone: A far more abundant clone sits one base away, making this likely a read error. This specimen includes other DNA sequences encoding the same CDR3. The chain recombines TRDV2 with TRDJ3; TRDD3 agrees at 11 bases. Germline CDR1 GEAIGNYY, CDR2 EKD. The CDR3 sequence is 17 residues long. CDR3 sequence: CACDNWGISWDTRQMFF. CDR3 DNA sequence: TGTGCCTGTGACAACTGGGGGATATCCTGGGACACCCGGCAGATGTTTTTC.

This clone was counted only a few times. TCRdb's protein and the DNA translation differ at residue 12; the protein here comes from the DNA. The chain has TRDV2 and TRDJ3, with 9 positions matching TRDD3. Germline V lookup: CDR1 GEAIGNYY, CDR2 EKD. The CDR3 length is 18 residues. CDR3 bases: TGTGCCTGTACTGCCCTACTGGGGGACTCCTGGGCCACCCGACAGATGTTTTTC. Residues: CACTALLGDSWATRQMFF.

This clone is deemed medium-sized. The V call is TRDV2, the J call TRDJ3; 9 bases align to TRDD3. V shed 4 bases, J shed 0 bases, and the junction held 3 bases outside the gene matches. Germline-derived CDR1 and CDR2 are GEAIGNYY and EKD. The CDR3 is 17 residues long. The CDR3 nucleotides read TGTGCCTGTGAGTACTGGGGGAGCTCCTGGGACACCCGACAGATGTTTTTC. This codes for CACEYWGSSWDTRQMFF.

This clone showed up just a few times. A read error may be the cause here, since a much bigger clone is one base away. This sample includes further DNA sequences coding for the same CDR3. The CDR3, as DNA: TGTGCCTGTGACACAGCAGGGGTCTCCTGGGACACCCGACAGATGTTTTTC. The encoded protein is CACDTAGVSWDTRQMFF. This sequence joins TRDV2 and TRDJ3; D unclear. V lost 1 base, J lost 0 bases, and 9 bases lay in between. CDR3 size: 17 residues. CDR1 is GEAIGNYY and CDR2 is EKD in the germline V gene.

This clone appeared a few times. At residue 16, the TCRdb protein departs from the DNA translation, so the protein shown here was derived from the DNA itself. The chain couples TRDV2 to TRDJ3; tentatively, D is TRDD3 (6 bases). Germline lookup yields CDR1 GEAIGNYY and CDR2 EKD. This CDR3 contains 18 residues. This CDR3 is CACDTVGASSWDTRQIFF. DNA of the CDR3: TGTGCCTGTGACACCGTGGGGGCCAGCTCCTGGGACACCCGACAGATATTTTTC.

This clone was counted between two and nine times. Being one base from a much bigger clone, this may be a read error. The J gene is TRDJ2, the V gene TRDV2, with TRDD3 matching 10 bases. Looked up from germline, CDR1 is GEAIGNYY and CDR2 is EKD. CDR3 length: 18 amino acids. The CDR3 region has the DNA TGTGCCCGTGATGTACTGGGGGATGAAGGATCTTTGACAGCACAACTCTTCTTT. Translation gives CARDVLGDEGSLTAQLFF.